Following are 16 T cell receptor beta chains from one sample sequenced in a study of regulatory T cells in long-lasting Graves disease. The sample's time point: newly diagnosed GD, antithyroid drugs for less than 3 months. RNA from PBMCs was the source of the TCR library. Assembly of TCR beta libraries relied on iRepertoire HTBI primers together with Arm-PCR of CDR3 regions. TCRdb called the multiplex PCR reads again in MiXCR, with one record for every CDR3 protein. Among 580,000 or so distinct CDR3 sequences listed, roughly a sixth were seen once. These data also formed part of another study, on T cells in Graves' hyperthyroidism and ophthalmopathy.

The material was peripheral blood mononuclear cells (PBMCs), obtained at new diagnosis, from a patient treated with antithyroid drugs. The receptors stem from a man between 18 and 35 years old with Graves disease.

The chain carries TRBV9 and TRBJ2-1; 11 bases are a match to TRBD1. V was clipped by 5 bases and J by 8 bases; unmatched bases: 18. The germline V gene encodes CDR1 SGDLS and CDR2 YYNGEE. The CDR3 has 18 residues. The CDR3 DNA reads TGTGCCAGCAGATCCGGGACAGGGGGTTCAGGGGGAACCGATGAGCAGTTCTTC. Translated: CASRSGTGGSGGTDEQFF. The full variable domain, with the rest looked up from reference TRBV9 and TRBJ2-1, is DSGVTQTPKHLITATGQRVTLRCSPRSGDLSVYWYQQSLDQGLQFLIQYYNGEERAKGNILERFSAQQFPDLHSELNLSSLELGDSALYFCASRSGTGGSGGTDEQFFGPGTRLTVL.

The gene calls are TRBV11-3 and TRBJ2-2; 7 bases align to TRBD2. Germline CDR1 reads SGHNT; CDR2 reads YENEEA. The CDR3 spans 17 residues. J lost 0 bases, V lost 5 bases, and 9 bases had no gene match. The CDR3 nucleotides read TGTGCCAGCAGCCCAGATCGACTAGCTGCGAACACCGGGGAGCTGTTTTTT. Translating gives CASSPDRLAANTGELFF. Filled out from reference TRBV11-3 and TRBJ2-2, the complete variable domain reads EAGVVQSPRYKIIEKKQPVAFWCNPISGHNTLYWYLQNLGQGPELLIRYENEEAVDDSQLPKDRFSAERLKGVDSTLKIQPAELGDSAVYLCASSPDRLAANTGELFFGEGSRLTVL.

This clonotype was seen ten or more times. The genes are TRBV19 and TRBJ1-2, with TRBD1 identical over 7 bases. This CDR3 has 16 residues. Germline V lookup: CDR1 LNHDA, CDR2 SQIVND (reference sequence). V was pared by 2 bases and J by 4 bases, with 10 bases of the junction left unmatched. Written as DNA, the CDR3 is TGTGCCAGTAGTATACCCGGGACAGTGACGGCCTATGGCTACACCTTC. It is translated as CASSIPGTVTAYGYTF.

This clonotype was recorded at least ten times. The chain joins TRBV15 to TRBJ1-1; D gene ambiguous. Per the germline V gene, CDR1 is LNHNV and CDR2 is YYDKDF (reference sequence). The CDR3 consists of 16 residues. V shed 2 bases and J shed 0 bases, with 13 bases lying between them. In DNA form, the CDR3 reads TGTGCCACCAGCAGACTGAAAATTGACCTGAACACTGAAGCTTTCTTT. Protein sequence: CATSRLKIDLNTEAFF.

This clonotype was counted only a few times. The chain carries TRBV20-1 and TRBJ2-1; 8 bases line up with TRBD1. CDR3 size: 16 residues. Germline CDR1 and CDR2: DFQATT and SNEGSKA (reference sequence). With V trimmed by 3 bases and J by 2 bases, 9 bases remained unmatched. The CDR3 nucleotides read TGCAGTGCTAGGGGGCCGGACAGGGCCCCCTACAATGAGCAGTTCTTC. Amino acids: CSARGPDRAPYNEQFF.

The V gene is TRBV7-9, the J gene TRBJ1-4; D might be TRBD1 (6 bases). Germline V lookup: CDR1 SEHNR, CDR2 FQNEAQ (reference sequence). The length of the CDR3 is 14 residues. Trimming shortened V by 7 bases and J by 1 base, and 10 bases separated the two germline ends. This CDR3 is CASTHRETNEKLFF. The CDR3 DNA reads TGTGCCAGCACCCACAGGGAAACTAATGAAAAACTGTTTTTT.

J is TRBJ1-3 and V is TRBV7-9, with D maybe TRBD1 (5 bases). V was cut by 4 bases and J by 1 base, with 17 bases left in between. This CDR3 is 17 amino acids long. Germline V CDR1 and CDR2: SEHNR, FQNEAQ (reference sequence). CDR3 nucleotide sequence: TGTGCCAGCAGCTCACCTTACCGGGGGGAATCTGGAAACACCATATATTTT. Amino acids: CASSSPYRGESGNTIYF.

This clonotype was observed a few times. The chain recombines TRBV19 with TRBJ1-5, with 7 bases lining up with TRBD1. The CDR3 sequence is 14 residues long. CDR1 and CDR2 (germline): LNHDA, SQIVND (reference sequence). J was trimmed by 7 bases and V by 8 bases; bases with no gene match: 11. CDR3 DNA sequence: TGTGCCAGTCACCCTCGGGACAGACTACAGCCCCAGCATTTT. Residues: CASHPRDRLQPQHF. Using reference TRBV19 and TRBJ1-5 for the parts outside the CDR3, the full variable domain is DGGITQSPKYLFRKEGQNVTLSCEQNLNHDAMYWYRQDPGQGLRLIYYSQIVNDFQKGDIAEGYSVSREKKESFPLTVTSAQKNPTAFYLCASHPRDRLQPQHFGDGTRLSIL.

This clonotype was observed a few times. V is TRBV11-2 and J is TRBJ2-5; 14 bases fit TRBD2. The junction had 8 bases not matched to a gene; V was cut back by 0 bases and J by 5 bases. This CDR3 comprises 18 residues. CDR1 is SGHAT, CDR2 FQNNGV, per germline. The CDR3 DNA reads as TGTGCCAGCAGCTTAGACCTCGGGACTAGCGGGAGAGATGAGACCCAGTACTTC. It codes for CASSLDLGTSGRDETQYF.

As regards this clonotype: It may be a read error: a sequence one base away is much more abundant. The chain is built from TRBV6-1 and TRBJ2-3, with TRBD2 matching 9 bases. CDR3 length: 16 amino acids. In germline, CDR1 is MNHNS, CDR2 SASEGT. The chain's CDR3 is CAGSPGLARPTDTQYF. DNA of the CDR3: TGTGCCGGCAGCCCCGGACTAGCGCGACCCACAGATACGCAGTATTTT.

This clonotype was seen many times. The J gene is TRBJ2-1, the V gene TRBV12-3 or TRBV12-4; TRBD2 aligns across 9 bases. The CDR3 loop spans 15 amino acids. V was pared by 4 bases and J by 2 bases, with 3 bases of the junction left unmatched. The CDR3 region has the DNA TGTGCCAGCAGTTCTCCTAGCGGGGCCTACAATGAGCAGTTCTTC. Residues: CASSSPSGAYNEQFF.

The genes are TRBV6-1 and TRBJ2-2, with D unclear. This CDR3 has 15 amino acids. V lost 4 bases and J lost 3, with 12 bases in between. CDR1 and CDR2 (germline): MNHNS, SASEGT. The CDR3 region is CASSVRWSDTGELFF. In DNA form, the CDR3 reads TGTGCCAGCAGTGTCAGGTGGTCGGACACCGGGGAGCTGTTTTTT.

This clonotype was seen a few times. The chain employs TRBV4-1 and TRBJ2-3; weak D call: TRBD2 (6 bases). Trimming took off 0 bases at V and 4 bases at J, with 17 bases between the two ends. The CDR3 contains 17 residues. Germline CDR1 MGHRA, CDR2 YSYEKL. CDR3 in DNA: TGCGCCAGCAGCCAAGATCGGGGCGGGACTGCACCAGATACGCAGTATTTT. Its protein product is CASSQDRGGTAPDTQYF.

This clonotype was seen repeatedly, ten times or more. The chain uses TRBV7-2 and TRBJ2-3; D perhaps matches TRBD1 (5 bases). The V and J ends lost 7 bases and 5 bases respectively, with 10 bases between them. This CDR3 has 12 amino acids. Germline CDR1 SGHTA, CDR2 FQGNSA. CDR3 DNA sequence: TGTGCCAGCAAAAAAGGGGAAGATACGCAGTATTTT. This translates into CASKKGEDTQYF.

V usage is TRBV6-4 and J usage is TRBJ2-7; 9 nucleotides align to TRBD2. CDR3 length equals 16 residues. The germline gives CDR1 MRHNA, CDR2 SNTAGT. With V trimmed by 2 bases and J by 2 bases, 7 bases remained unmatched. The CDR3 nucleotides are TGTGCCAGCAGTGACCCGCGGGAGGGACAGACCTACGAGCAGTACTTC. It is translated as CASSDPREGQTYEQYF.

The chain has TRBV5-1 and TRBJ1-1; D is unresolved. The germline V gene encodes CDR1 SGHRS and CDR2 YFSETQ. V was trimmed by 0 bases and J by 2 bases, leaving 8 bases between them. This CDR3 spans 14 amino acids. CDR3 sequence reads: CASSLVQRNTEAFF. CDR3 coding DNA: TGCGCCAGCAGCTTGGTACAGAGAAACACTGAAGCTTTCTTT.